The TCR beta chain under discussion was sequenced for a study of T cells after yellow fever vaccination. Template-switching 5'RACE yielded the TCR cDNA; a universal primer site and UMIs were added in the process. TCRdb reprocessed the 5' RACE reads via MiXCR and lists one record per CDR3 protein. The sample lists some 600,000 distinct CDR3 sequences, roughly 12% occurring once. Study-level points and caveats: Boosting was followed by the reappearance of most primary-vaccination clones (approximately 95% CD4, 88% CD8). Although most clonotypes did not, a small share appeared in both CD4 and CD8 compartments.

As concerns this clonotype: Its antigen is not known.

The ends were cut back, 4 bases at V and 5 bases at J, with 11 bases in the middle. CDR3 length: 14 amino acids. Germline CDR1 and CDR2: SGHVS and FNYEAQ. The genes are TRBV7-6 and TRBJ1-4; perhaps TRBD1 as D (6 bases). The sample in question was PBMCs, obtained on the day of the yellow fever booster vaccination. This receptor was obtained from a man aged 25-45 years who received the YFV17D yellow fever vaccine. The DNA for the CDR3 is TGTGCCAGCAGCTCGAGGGGGGGGAATGAAAAACTGTTTTTT. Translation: CASSSRGGNEKLFF.